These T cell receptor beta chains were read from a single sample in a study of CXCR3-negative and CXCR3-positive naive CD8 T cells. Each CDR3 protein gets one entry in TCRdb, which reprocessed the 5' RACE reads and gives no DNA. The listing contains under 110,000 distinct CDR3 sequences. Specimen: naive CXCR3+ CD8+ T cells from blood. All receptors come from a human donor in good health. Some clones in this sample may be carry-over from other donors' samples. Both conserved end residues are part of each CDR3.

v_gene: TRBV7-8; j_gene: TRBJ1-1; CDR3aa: CASSLDPGGPTEAFF
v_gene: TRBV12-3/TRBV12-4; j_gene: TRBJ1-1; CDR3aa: CASRPEGMGPDTEAFF
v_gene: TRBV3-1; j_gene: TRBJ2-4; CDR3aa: CASSQVRIAKNIQYF
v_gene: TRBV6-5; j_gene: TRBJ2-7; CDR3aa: CASSPVASSYEQYF
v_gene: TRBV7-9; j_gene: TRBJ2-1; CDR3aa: CASINYGRAAYNEQFF
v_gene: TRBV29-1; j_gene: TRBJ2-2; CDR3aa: CSVRNSYTGELFF
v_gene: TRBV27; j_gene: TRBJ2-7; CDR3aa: CASSSRTSGTYEQYF
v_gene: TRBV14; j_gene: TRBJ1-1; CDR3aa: CASSQTGANTEAFF
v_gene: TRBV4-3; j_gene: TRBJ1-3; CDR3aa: CASSQDPALGNTIYF
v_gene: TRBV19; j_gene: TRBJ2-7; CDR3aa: CASLSGNEQYF
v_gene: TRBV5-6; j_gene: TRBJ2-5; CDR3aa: CASSTKVAVRGTQYF
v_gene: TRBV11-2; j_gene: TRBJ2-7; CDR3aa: CASSLEPVTYEQCF
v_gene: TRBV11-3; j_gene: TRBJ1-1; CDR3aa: CASSSAENTEAFF
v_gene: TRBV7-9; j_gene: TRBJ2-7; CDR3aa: CASSLQGEQYF
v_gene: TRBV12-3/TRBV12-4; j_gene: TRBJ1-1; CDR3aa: CASSLGKIWGNTEAFF
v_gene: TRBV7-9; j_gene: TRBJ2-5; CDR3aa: CASSFVQGYRETQYF
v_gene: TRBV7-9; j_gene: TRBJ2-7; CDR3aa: CAGIADTGEQYF
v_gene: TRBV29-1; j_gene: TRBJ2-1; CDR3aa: CSVEYFGTGPQSSYNEQFF
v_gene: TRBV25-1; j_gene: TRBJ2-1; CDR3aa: CASSDRSSYNEQFF
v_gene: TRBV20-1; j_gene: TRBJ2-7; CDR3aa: CSAHSEELSYEQYF
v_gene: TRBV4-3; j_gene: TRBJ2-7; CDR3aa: CASSQDLRGQGAYEQYF
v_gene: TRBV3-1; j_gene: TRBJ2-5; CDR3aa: CASSHTEGETQYF
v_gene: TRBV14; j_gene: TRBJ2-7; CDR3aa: CASSVAARPLDEQYF
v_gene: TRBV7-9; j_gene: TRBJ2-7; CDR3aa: CASSLHQGLYF
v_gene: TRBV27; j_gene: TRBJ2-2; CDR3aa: CASSPRTSPGELFF
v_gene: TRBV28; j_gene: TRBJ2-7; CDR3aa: CASNPPGQGSYEQYF
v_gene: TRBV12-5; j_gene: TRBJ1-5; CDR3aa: CASGPTGDLNQPQHF
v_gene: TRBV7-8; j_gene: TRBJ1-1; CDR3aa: CASSLGIGGSPEAFF
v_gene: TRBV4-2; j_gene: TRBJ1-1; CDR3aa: CASSHPDGGWTEAFF
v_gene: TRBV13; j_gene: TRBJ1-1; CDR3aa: CASLGGEQLNTEAFF
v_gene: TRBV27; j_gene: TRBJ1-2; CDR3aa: CASSFGENYGYTF
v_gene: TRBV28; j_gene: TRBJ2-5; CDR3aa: CASSRGNQGTQYF
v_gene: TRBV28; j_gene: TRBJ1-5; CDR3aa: CASSTSSGTMKLGQPQHF
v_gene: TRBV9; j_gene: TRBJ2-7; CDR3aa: CASSGHRGSHEQYF
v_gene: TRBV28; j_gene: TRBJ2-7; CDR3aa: CASSLGILHYEQYF
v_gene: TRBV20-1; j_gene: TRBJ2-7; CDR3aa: CSARTGTGNEQYF
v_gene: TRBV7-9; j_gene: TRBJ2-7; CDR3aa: CASSSGLAGGYEQYF
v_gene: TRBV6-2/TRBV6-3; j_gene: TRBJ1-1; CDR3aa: CASSYPVSEAFF
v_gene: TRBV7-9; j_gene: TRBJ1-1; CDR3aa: CASSTENRGLEAFF
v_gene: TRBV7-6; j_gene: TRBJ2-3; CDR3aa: CASSLSLEDTQYF
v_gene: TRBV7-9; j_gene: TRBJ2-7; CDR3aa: CASSTPGGGSYEQYF
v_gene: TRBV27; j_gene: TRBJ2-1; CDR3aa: CASSLYRTPSYNEQFF
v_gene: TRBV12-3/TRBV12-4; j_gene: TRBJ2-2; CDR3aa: CASNLGQFTGELFF
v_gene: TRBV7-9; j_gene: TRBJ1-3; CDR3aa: CASSIGQLLSSGNTIYF
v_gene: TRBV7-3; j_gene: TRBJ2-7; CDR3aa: CASSPRGTYEQYF
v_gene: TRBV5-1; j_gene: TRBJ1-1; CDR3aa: CASAAPRTGTVALTEAFF
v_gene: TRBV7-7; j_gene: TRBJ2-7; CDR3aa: CASSLGQYDEQYF
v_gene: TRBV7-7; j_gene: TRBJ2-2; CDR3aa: CASSPRTVSTGELFF
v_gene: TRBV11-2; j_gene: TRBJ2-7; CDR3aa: CASSQGSWDLLGYEQYF
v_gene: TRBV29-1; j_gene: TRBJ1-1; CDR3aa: CSVEDPEGGQGLRTEAFF
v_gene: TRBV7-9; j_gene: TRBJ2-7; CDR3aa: CASSFRDRLYEQYF
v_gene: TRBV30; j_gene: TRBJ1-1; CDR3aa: CAWSRATEAFF
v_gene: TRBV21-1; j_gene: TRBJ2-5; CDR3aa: CASSGPGTTCQETQYF
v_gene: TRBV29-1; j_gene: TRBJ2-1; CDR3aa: CSVVPEGFGVFEQFF
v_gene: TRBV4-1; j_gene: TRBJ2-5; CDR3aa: CASSQVTGEETQYF
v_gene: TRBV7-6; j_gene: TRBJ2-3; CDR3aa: CASSGDPVSGGPQDTQYF